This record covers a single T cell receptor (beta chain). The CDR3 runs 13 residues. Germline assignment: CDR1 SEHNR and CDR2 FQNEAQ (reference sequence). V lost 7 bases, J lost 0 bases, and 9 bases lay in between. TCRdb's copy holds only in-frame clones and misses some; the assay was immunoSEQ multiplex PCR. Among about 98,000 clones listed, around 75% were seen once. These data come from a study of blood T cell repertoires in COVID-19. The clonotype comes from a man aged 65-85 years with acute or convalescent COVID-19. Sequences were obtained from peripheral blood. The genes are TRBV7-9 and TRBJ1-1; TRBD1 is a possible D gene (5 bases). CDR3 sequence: CASTLGVNTEAFF. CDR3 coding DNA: TGTGCCAGCACCCTAGGGGTGAACACTGAAGCTTTCTTT.